This TCR beta chain was sequenced during a study of shared clonotypes between healthy human individuals. Study context: In total, the donors were two women and a few men aged 18 to 49.

Findings and limits, study-wide: Sharing of clonotypes among donors was expected to vary with sequencing depth.

This table comes from immunoSEQ multiplex PCR, and its TCRdb copy is limited to in-frame clones, with some not included. The sample carries some 2,100,000 clones, approximately 94% recorded once. In the case of this clone: Antigen specificity is unknown.

This CDR3 spans 13 amino acids. Germline lookup yields CDR1 SGHRS and CDR2 YFSETQ. V dropped 1 base and J dropped 9 bases, with 14 bases sitting between them. Naive CD8 isolation took CD45RO-negative cells positively selected for CCR7 and excluded terminally differentiated effector memory CD45RA+ cells. The specimen sequenced was naive CD8+ T cells from PBMCs. The clonotype was recovered from a man aged 18 to 29 in good health. Some clones in this sample may be carry-over from other donors' samples. V and J are TRBV5-1 and TRBJ2-7, with a tentative D call TRBD1 (5 bases). For the CDR3, the DNA is TGCGCCAGCAGCTTGTCCCTGGGGCTCGGGCAGTACTTC. Translation: CASSLSLGLGQYF.